These T cell receptor beta chains were read from a single sample in a study of blood T cell repertoires in COVID-19. Clones were read by immunoSEQ multiplex PCR, and TCRdb kept only the in-frame ones, dropping some. The sample holds roughly 87,000 clones, about 82% seen once. The sample consisted of peripheral blood. The receptors come from a man aged 45 to 65 with active COVID-19. Each CDR3 is given with its conserved first and last residue. The D gene is left open where the match is weak. Expanded clones get a size class; other rows say once, few or many, or leave the size out.

V: TRBV6-5; J: TRBJ2-3; D: NA; size: NA; CDR3: CASSYSQETDTQYF; DNA: TGTGCCAGCAGTTACTCACAGGAAACAGATACGCAGTATTTT
V: TRBV7-2; J: TRBJ2-7; D: TRBD1; size: once; CDR3: CASSLAGQGAGEQYF; DNA: TGTGCCAGCAGCTTAGCGGGACAGGGGGCGGGAGAGCAGTACTTC
V: TRBV7-2; J: TRBJ1-2; D: NA; size: NA; CDR3: CASSSWGLRYGYTF; DNA: TGTGCCAGCAGCTCGTGGGGGCTTAGATATGGCTACACCTTC
V: TRBV5-6; J: TRBJ2-1; D: TRBD2; size: NA; CDR3: CASSLYSGLATDEQFF; DNA: TGTGCCAGCAGCTTATACTCCGGACTAGCGACCGATGAGCAGTTCTTC
V: TRBV7-2; J: TRBJ2-1; D: NA; size: NA; CDR3: CASSLGLGLSEGQFF; DNA: TGTGCCAGCAGCTTAGGGCTCGGGCTCTCAGAGGGGCAGTTCTTC
V: TRBV24-1; J: TRBJ2-3; D: NA; size: NA; CDR3: CATASSDGTDTQYF; DNA: TGTGCCACCGCCTCTAGCGACGGCACAGATACGCAGTATTTT
V: TRBV28; J: TRBJ2-1; D: TRBD2; size: NA; CDR3: CASSLSRKRGGINEQFF; DNA: TGTGCCAGCAGTTTGTCTCGGAAGCGGGGGGGCATAAATGAGCAGTTCTTC
V: TRBV28; J: TRBJ1-2; D: NA; size: once; CDR3: CASNMVQYNYGYTF; DNA: TGTGCCAGCAACATGGTCCAGTATAACTATGGCTACACCTTC
V: TRBV10-3; J: TRBJ1-1; D: TRBD1; size: few; CDR3: CAISEDPGQGTEAFF; DNA: TGTGCCATCAGTGAGGACCCGGGACAGGGCACTGAAGCTTTCTTT
V: TRBV29-1; J: TRBJ2-7; D: NA; size: few; CDR3: CSFRQGRSYEQYF; DNA: TGCAGCTTTAGGCAGGGCAGATCCTACGAGCAGTACTTC
V: TRBV19; J: TRBJ2-1; D: NA; size: few; CDR3: CASSIETYNEQFF; DNA: TGTGCCAGTAGTATTGAGACTTACAATGAGCAGTTCTTC
V: TRBV18; J: TRBJ2-2; D: TRBD2; size: NA; CDR3: CASSPLDAGGVGGELFF; DNA: TGTGCCAGCTCACCCCTGGACGCGGGGGGCGTCGGCGGGGAGCTGTTTTTT
V: TRBV18; J: TRBJ2-1; D: TRBD2; size: NA; CDR3: CASSPQSTSDNEQFF; DNA: TGTGCCAGCTCACCACAAAGTACTAGCGACAATGAGCAGTTCTTC
V: TRBV19; J: TRBJ2-5; D: TRBD2; size: NA; CDR3: CASSIGLAGGRQETQYF; DNA: TGTGCCAGTAGTATTGGACTAGCGGGGGGTCGGCAAGAGACCCAGTACTTC
V: TRBV19; J: TRBJ1-2; D: NA; size: NA; CDR3: CASSFLGGYTF; DNA: TGTGCCAGTAGTTTTCTAGGTGGCTACACCTTC
V: TRBV29-1; J: TRBJ2-7; D: NA; size: NA; CDR3: CSVEEGEGPYEQYF; DNA: TGCAGCGTTGAGGAGGGGGAGGGCCCCTACGAGCAGTACTTC
V: TRBV3-1/TRBV3-2; J: TRBJ2-7; D: NA; size: NA; CDR3: CASSPYRSSYEQYF; DNA: TGTGCCAGCAGCCCGTACAGAAGCTCCTACGAGCAGTACTTC
V: TRBV7-2; J: TRBJ2-1; D: NA; size: NA; CDR3: CASKIREAYNEQFF; DNA: TGTGCCAGCAAAATCAGGGAGGCCTACAATGAGCAGTTCTTC
V: TRBV30; J: TRBJ2-1; D: NA; size: NA; CDR3: CAWSVRRSRRYNEQFF; DNA: TGTGCCTGGAGTGTACGTAGGAGCAGACGCTACAATGAGCAGTTCTTC
V: TRBV6-1; J: TRBJ1-5; D: TRBD1; size: NA; CDR3: CASSDPGTGSGNQPQHF; DNA: TGTGCCAGCAGTGACCCCGGGACAGGGTCTGGGAATCAGCCCCAGCATTTT
V: TRBV5-1; J: TRBJ2-7; D: TRBD1; size: NA; CDR3: CASSPPGQGSYEQYF; DNA: TGCGCCAGCAGCCCTCCGGGACAGGGGTCGTACGAGCAGTACTTC
V: TRBV11-2; J: TRBJ1-1; D: NA; size: NA; CDR3: CASSSTINTEAFF; DNA: TGTGCCAGCAGCTCAACTATCAACACTGAAGCTTTCTTT
V: TRBV19; J: TRBJ2-4; D: TRBD1; size: few; CDR3: CASGQVRLAKNIQYF; DNA: TGTGCCAGTGGACAGGTCCGTTTAGCCAAAAACATTCAGTACTTC